The T cell receptor (beta chain) under discussion was sequenced for a study of T cell responses to AZD1222 COVID-19 vaccine. Study results and limitations: Researchers took repertoire samples only after the peak T cell response had come. Spike-wide coverage was observed for vaccine-associated CD4 TCRs, with dominant responses at 160-218 and 743-854. Spike-specific TCR breadth and depth grew following two AZD1222 doses.

Sequenced by immunoSEQ multiplex PCR; TCRdb stores in-frame clones only, minus some. The sample includes about 84,000 clones, more than 80% of them seen just once. Concerning this clone itself: What it binds is not known.

The clonotype originates from an adult in good health. The specimen comprised peripheral blood, sampled on day 0 of AZD1222 vaccination.

CDR3 amino acids: CASSESSYEQYF. In DNA form, the CDR3 reads TGTGCCAGCTCGGAGAGCTCCTACGAGCAGTACTTC. The chain is built from TRBV6-5 and TRBJ2-7; D gene ambiguous. Deletions cut 8 bases from V and 0 bases from J, with 8 bases between. From germline, CDR1 is MNHEY and CDR2 SVGAGI. The CDR3 totals 12 residues.